This TCR beta chain was captured in a study of CD8+CD57+ T cells in acquired aplastic anemia. The overall study: Sorted CD4+ and CD8+ cells gave an average of 3.2 ug of DNA. Sequencing produced an average of about 10 million reads per healthy donor for CD4+ cells.

Broader study findings: Under 35 was the count of CD8+ CDR3 sequences that patients shared with controls.

Investigators profiled TCR beta VDJ and CDR3 from genomic DNA template. TCRdb used MiXCR to reprocess the reads, holding one entry per CDR3 protein. The sample has under 40,000 distinct CDR3 sequences; 75% to 85% are singletons. On this clonotype itself: Its specificity is not known.

The V end was cut by 3 bases, the J end by 0 bases, with 12 bases between. CDR3 length equals 17 residues. Looked up from germline, CDR1 is LGHNA and CDR2 is YNFKEQ. This TCR was sampled from a human donor in good health, serving as a control. The rearrangement uses TRBV4-2 and TRBJ2-6; D possibly corresponds to TRBD2 (5 bases). Material: sorted CD4+, CD8+, or CD8+CD57+ T cells (not recorded which) from PBMCs. CDR3 DNA sequence: TGTGCCAGCAGCCAGGGAGAAGGCCGCTCTGGGGCCAACGTCCTGACTTTC. It specifies CASSQGEGRSGANVLTF.